Listed here are 5 T cell receptor beta chains from one sample, sequenced in a study of cytomegalovirus exposure and HLA in healthy donors. The PCR had 60 Vbeta and 13 Jbeta primers. Using immunoSEQ multiplex PCR, the repertoire was profiled, and TCRdb retains in-frame clones only, with some absent. The sample includes roughly 150,000 clones, around 78% of them seen just once. The sample consisted of PBMCs. The receptors were gathered from a woman between 40 and 55 years old in good health and CMV-seronegative.

The chain joins TRBV5-1 to TRBJ2-7, with 9 nucleotides matching TRBD1. V was clipped by 3 bases and J by 3 bases; unmatched bases: 7. The CDR3 totals 15 residues. Germline V CDR1 and CDR2: SGHRS, YFSETQ. Here the CDR3 reads CASSSRTGALYEQYF. Here the CDR3 DNA reads TGCGCCAGCAGCTCACGGACAGGGGCACTCTACGAGCAGTACTTC.

CDR3 protein: CASSLQGDQETQYF. The CDR3, as DNA: TGTGCCAGCAGCTTACAGGGGGACCAAGAGACCCAGTACTTC. The V and J genes are TRBV7-8 and TRBJ2-5; 7 bases align to TRBD1. Trimming removed 2 bases from V and 0 bases from J; junction bases left unmatched: 0. The CDR3 is 14 residues long. CDR1 and CDR2 from the germline V gene are SGHVS and FQNEAQ.

This chain uses TRBV2 with TRBJ2-5; 7 nucleotides agree with TRBD1. Germline CDR1 is SNHLY and CDR2 is FYNNEI. The CDR3 extends over 16 amino acids. The V gene end was trimmed by 7 bases and the J gene end by 0 bases; junction bases not matched to a gene: 11. In DNA, the CDR3 is TGTGCCAGCATGACGAGACAGGGCCTGTACCAAGAGACCCAGTACTTC. This translates into CASMTRQGLYQETQYF.

The CDR3 is CASSKVRRAGGEKSQFF. The CDR3 nucleotides read TGTGCCAGCAGCAAAGTAAGGCGGGCAGGGGGCGAGAAGTCTCAGTTCTTC. The rearrangement uses TRBV21-1 and TRBJ2-1; the listed D gene, TRBD1, was not tested against the DNA. TRBV21-1 is assigned pseudogene status. There are 17 residues in the CDR3.

The V and J genes are TRBV29-1 and TRBJ1-2; 7 bases agree with TRBD1. Unmatched junction bases numbered 10, after V lost 7 bases and J lost 8 bases. Germline V gene lookup returns CDR1 SQVTM and CDR2 ANQGSEA. The CDR3 is 12 amino acids. CDR3 bases: TGCAGCGCCGGTACAGGGGATGAGGGCTACACCTTC. Protein product: CSAGTGDEGYTF.